The rows below give T cell receptor beta chains drawn from one sample of a study of technical replicates of blood from a few donors. TCRdb's table, derived via immunoSEQ multiplex PCR, lists solely in-frame clones and lacks some. The table has 75,000 to 100,000 clones, around 96% seen once. The sequencing sample was made of T cells isolated from PBMCs. The receptors shown here come from a human donor in good health. Each CDR3 is given with its conserved first and last residue. The D gene is left open where the match is weak. Size values are once, few and many counts, or a class for expanded clones, and some rows have none.

DNA | CDR3 | D | length | V | size | J
TGTGCCAGCAGCCATCAAAAAGAATTGGCCTATGGCTACACCTTC | CASSHQKELAYGYTF | . | 15 | TRBV4-2 | once | TRBJ1-2
TGTGCCAGCAGCTTGCTAACGCAAGGAGGAGATACGCAGTATTTT | CASSLLTQGGDTQYF | . | 15 | TRBV5-6 | . | TRBJ2-3
TGTGCCATCAGGCAGACAGGGAGTGAAAAACTGTTTTTT | CAIRQTGSEKLFF | TRBD1 | 13 | TRBV10-3 | . | TRBJ1-4
TGTGCCAGCAGTTACGATGGGGGGGGTGGAGATACGCAGTATTTT | CASSYDGGGGDTQYF | TRBD2 | 15 | TRBV6-5 | . | TRBJ2-3
TGCGCCAGCAGCGACAGGGCTATATCCTACGAGCAGTACTTC | CASSDRAISYEQYF | TRBD1 | 14 | TRBV5-1 | . | TRBJ2-7
TGTGCCAGCAGTCAGGGACAGGGGAATCAGCCCCAGCATTTT | CASSQGQGNQPQHF | TRBD1 | 14 | TRBV6-5 | . | TRBJ1-5
TGTGCCAGCAGTGAATATTCAGGGGCGCCGGACACTGAAGCTTTCTTT | CASSEYSGAPDTEAFF | . | 16 | TRBV25-1 | . | TRBJ1-1
TGTGCCTGTGAAACAGGGTACGGTGAAAAACTGTTTTTT | CACETGYGEKLFF | . | 13 | TRBV30 | . | TRBJ1-4
TGTGCCAGCAGCGAGGACAGGAATACTGAAGCTTTCTTT | CASSEDRNTEAFF | TRBD1 | 13 | TRBV13 | . | TRBJ1-1
TGTGCCAGCAGCTTAGCAGCTATCTCTGGAAACACCATATATTTT | CASSLAAISGNTIYF | . | 15 | TRBV7-6 | once | TRBJ1-3
TGCGCCAGCAGCGCGACAGGGGACACCGGGGAGCTGTTTTTT | CASSATGDTGELFF | TRBD1 | 14 | TRBV5-1 | . | TRBJ2-2
TGTGCCAGCTCACACGGACAGCCTAATGAAAAACTGTTTTTT | CASSHGQPNEKLFF | . | 14 | TRBV18 | . | TRBJ1-4
TGTGCCTGGAGTCTAGCCCCCACCGGGGAGCTGTTTTTT | CAWSLAPTGELFF | . | 13 | TRBV30 | . | TRBJ2-2
TGTGCCAGCAGCTCTATACAGGGTCCCTACAATGAGCAGTTCTTC | CASSSIQGPYNEQFF | . | 15 | TRBV7-3 | once | TRBJ2-1
TGTGCCTGGACCCAGGGACTAGCGGGAGTAAATGACGAGCAGTACTTC | CAWTQGLAGVNDEQYF | TRBD2 | 16 | TRBV30 | . | TRBJ2-7
TGTGCCACCAGCAGAGATCTCGAGACTAGCGGTGAGCAGTTCTTC | CATSRDLETSGEQFF | TRBD2 | 15 | TRBV15 | once | TRBJ2-1
TGTGCCAGCAGAGGGTCCGGGACAGGAGAGCAGTACTTC | CASRGSGTGEQYF | TRBD1 | 13 | TRBV6-5 | . | TRBJ2-7
TGTGCCAGCCGCAGGGGGCGTGACACCGGGGAGCTGTTTTTT | CASRRGRDTGELFF | TRBD1 | 14 | TRBV19 | . | TRBJ2-2
TGCGCCAGCAGCCCGGACAGTCTGTCTAGCCATGAGCAGTTCTTC | CASSPDSLSSHEQFF | . | 15 | TRBV4-3 | . | TRBJ2-1
TGTGCCAGCAGTTTCCTTAGCGGGAGGGACGGGGAGCTGTTTTTT | CASSFLSGRDGELFF | TRBD2 | 15 | TRBV27 | . | TRBJ2-2
TGTGCCAGCAGTTACCATGGCACAGATACGCAGTATTTT | CASSYHGTDTQYF | . | 13 | TRBV6-6 | . | TRBJ2-3